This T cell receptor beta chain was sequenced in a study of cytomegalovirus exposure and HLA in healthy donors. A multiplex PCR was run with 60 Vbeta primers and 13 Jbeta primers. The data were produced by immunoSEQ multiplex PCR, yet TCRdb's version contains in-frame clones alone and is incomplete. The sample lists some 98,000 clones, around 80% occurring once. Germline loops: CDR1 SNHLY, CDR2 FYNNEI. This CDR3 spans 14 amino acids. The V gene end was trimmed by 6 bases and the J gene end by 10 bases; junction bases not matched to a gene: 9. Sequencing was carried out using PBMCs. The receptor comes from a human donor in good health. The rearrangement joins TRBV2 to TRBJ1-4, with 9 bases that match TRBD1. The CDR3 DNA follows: TGTGCCAGCAGGGACCGGGACAGGGAAGTAAAACTGTTTTTT. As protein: CASRDRDREVKLFF.